Listed here are 28 T cell receptor beta chains from one sample, sequenced in a study of blood T cell repertoires in COVID-19. Assay used: immunoSEQ multiplex PCR; TCRdb lists only in-frame clones, some missing. The profile covers approximately 300,000 clones, with about four fifths appearing a single time and approximately 1.2% taken by the ten largest. Sequencing input: peripheral blood. The receptors stem from a woman in her forties or fifties with acute or convalescent COVID-19.

This rearrangement joins TRBV5-6 to TRBJ1-1; TRBD1 aligns across 7 bases. Losses at the gene ends were 4 bases for V and 11 bases for J; bases not matched to a gene: 8. The germline CDR1 and CDR2 sequences are SGHDT and YYEEEE. The CDR3 has 12 residues. In DNA, the CDR3 is TGTGCCAGCAGCCAGAGACAGGGAGGCGCTTTCTTT. The encoded protein is CASSQRQGGAFF.

V gene TRBV6-5 combines with J gene TRBJ1-1, with D unresolved. The length of the CDR3 is 13 residues. Trimming stripped 6 bases from V and 1 base from J, with 9 bases between. CDR1 and CDR2 (germline): MNHEY, SVGAGI. Here the CDR3 DNA reads TGTGCCAGCAGCCCGTTTAGGAACACTGAAGCTTTCTTT. It specifies CASSPFRNTEAFF.

The chain carries TRBV5-1 and TRBJ2-2; the match to TRBD1 covers 10 bases. CDR3 length equals 16 residues. Germline V lookup: CDR1 SGHRS, CDR2 YFSETQ. V trimming: 0 bases; J trimming: 2 bases; junction bases outside the gene matches: 1. Here the CDR3 reads CASSLGDRGNTGELFF. In nucleotides, the CDR3 is TGCGCCAGCAGCTTGGGGGACAGGGGAAACACCGGGGAGCTGTTTTTT.

The chain recombines TRBV7-8 with TRBJ2-5; D call uncertain. Germline-derived CDR1 and CDR2 are SGHVS and FQNEAQ. Trimming cost V 5 bases and J 1 base, with 26 bases left between them. This CDR3 region has 19 residues. Written as DNA, the CDR3 is TGTGCCAGCAGCCCTCTTCTAGTCTACGATACCCTCGTCCAAGAGACCCAGTACTTC. Translating it yields CASSPLLVYDTLVQETQYF.

This chain joins TRBV10-3 and TRBJ2-1, with D maybe TRBD2 (6 bases). This CDR3 is built from 15 residues. Germline-derived CDR1 and CDR2 are ENHRY and SYGVKD. V lost 3 bases, J lost 4 bases, and 13 bases lay in between. CDR3 sequence (DNA): TGTGCCATCAGTGAAGGGAGGACCCCTTACAATGAGCAGTTCTTC. Amino acid sequence: CAISEGRTPYNEQFF.

The gene calls are TRBV7-9 and TRBJ2-3; 9 bases map to TRBD2. Germline V gene sequence: CDR1 SEHNR, CDR2 FQNEAQ (reference sequence). The CDR3 has 17 amino acids. Unmatched junction bases numbered 14, after V lost 6 bases and J lost 4 bases. DNA for the CDR3: TGTGCCAGCAGTTATCCTAGTGCGGGGGGGCCATCAGATACGCAGTATTTT. This encodes CASSYPSAGGPSDTQYF.

The rearrangement uses TRBV4-2 and TRBJ2-3, with D tentatively TRBD1 (6 bases). CDR1 is LGHNA and CDR2 is YNFKEQ in the germline V gene. Trimming took 2 bases from V and 2 from J, leaving 11 bases between them. This CDR3 contains 15 residues. CDR3 DNA: TGTGCCAGCAGCCAATACGGGACACCCACAGATACGCAGTATTTT. As protein: CASSQYGTPTDTQYF.

The chain is built from TRBV2 and TRBJ2-1, with 8 bases that match TRBD2. The CDR3 is made up of 15 amino acids. Germline loops: CDR1 SNHLY, CDR2 FYNNEI. With V trimmed by 5 bases and J by 5 bases, 8 bases remained unmatched. The CDR3 DNA sequence: TGTGCCAGCAGTCGGTCTCGGGGGGGCCACAATGAGCAGTTCTTC. It yields the protein CASSRSRGGHNEQFF.

This chain uses TRBV5-1 with TRBJ1-4, with unresolved D. The germline gives CDR1 SGHRS, CDR2 YFSETQ. The CDR3 runs to 13 residues. Trimming stripped 1 base from V and 8 bases from J, with 9 bases between. This CDR3 is CASSLTNLEKLFF. The CDR3 coding sequence is TGCGCCAGCAGCTTGACCAACTTAGAAAAACTGTTTTTT.

The chain has TRBV19 and TRBJ2-7; tentative D call: TRBD1 (7 bases). Trimming took 5 bases from V and 4 from J, leaving 12 bases between them. Germline V CDR1 and CDR2: LNHDA, SQIVND (reference sequence). This CDR3 contains 13 residues. The CDR3 nucleotides read TGTGCCAGTAGTCCGGAGGGACAGTACGAGCAGTACTTC. Translation: CASSPEGQYEQYF.

The chain recombines TRBV2 with TRBJ1-3; D may be TRBD1 (5 bases). Germline loops: CDR1 SNHLY, CDR2 FYNNEI. Trimming removed 6 bases from V and 1 base from J, with 10 bases in between. CDR3 length: 14 amino acids. In DNA form, the CDR3 reads TGTGCCAGCAGGGACGGGACTTCTGGAAACACCATATATTTT. Translation gives CASRDGTSGNTIYF.

This clone is a singleton in its sample. This chain's CDR3 is CASTAGGIEAFF. For the CDR3, the DNA is TGTGCCAGCACCGCGGGGGGAATTGAAGCTTTCTTT. The V and J genes are TRBV12-3 or TRBV12-4 and TRBJ1-1, with D perhaps matching TRBD1 (5 bases). Trimming shortened V by 7 bases and J by 7 bases, and 13 bases separated the two germline ends. This CDR3 comprises 12 residues.

This rearrangement joins TRBV30 to TRBJ1-4, with 7 positions matching TRBD1. CDR1 and CDR2 from the germline V gene are GTSNPN and SVGIG (reference sequence). V was pared by 2 bases and J by 11 bases, with 5 bases of the junction left unmatched. The CDR3 consists of 12 residues. In DNA form, the CDR3 reads TGTGCCTGGAGTCCGATACAGGGGAAACTGTTTTTT. Translated, it gives CAWSPIQGKLFF.

The chain links TRBV10-1 to TRBJ2-5, with 8 bases lining up with TRBD1. CDR1 WNHNN and CDR2 SYGVQD come from the germline V gene (reference sequence). V was pared by 2 bases and J by 7 bases, with 9 bases of the junction left unmatched. The CDR3 covers 15 residues. CDR3 bases: TGCGCCAGCAGTGAGGATGGACAGGGTAAGTCGACCCAGTACTTC. Translated: CASSEDGQGKSTQYF.

The chain uses TRBV5-1 and TRBJ2-3, with D perhaps TRBD1 (5 bases). Germline V gives CDR1 SGHRS, CDR2 YFSETQ. The CDR3 sequence is 13 residues long. The germline V and J ends were trimmed by 3 bases and 4 bases, with 9 bases remaining between them. CDR3 residues: CASSSQGSDTQYF. In nucleotides, the CDR3 is TGCGCCAGCAGCTCGCAGGGTTCAGATACGCAGTATTTT.

The rearrangement links TRBV5-1 to TRBJ1-2; possible D gene TRBD1, 5 bases. The CDR3 has 14 amino acids. V lost 4 bases to trimming and J lost 3 bases, with 13 bases between them. Germline V CDR1 and CDR2: SGHRS, YFSETQ. CDR3 in DNA: TGCGCCAGCAGCGGAGGGGCATTGGACTATGGCTACACCTTC. It specifies CASSGGALDYGYTF.

The CDR3 sequence: CAWSPGLATVRGYTF. CDR3 in DNA: TGTGCCTGGTCCCCGGGACTCGCCACCGTCCGTGGCTACACCTTC. The chain has TRBV30 and TRBJ1-2; D may be TRBD1 (5 bases). Trimming took off 5 bases at V and 7 bases at J, with 23 bases between the two ends. There are 15 residues in the CDR3. Germline V CDR1 and CDR2: GTSNPN, SVGIG (reference sequence).

The rearrangement uses TRBV5-1 and TRBJ2-5, with TRBD1 matching 7 bases. Unmatched junction bases numbered 2, after V lost 0 bases and J lost 3 bases. CDR1 is SGHRS and CDR2 is YFSETQ in the germline V gene. The CDR3 totals 14 residues. The CDR3 DNA sequence: TGCGCCAGCAGCTTGGAAACAGGGGAAGAGACCCAGTACTTC. Its translation: CASSLETGEETQYF.

This clone was picked up one time. This chain joins TRBV24-1 and TRBJ1-5, with a tentative D call TRBD1 (6 bases). V was shortened by 6 bases and J by 1 base, with 12 bases between the two germline ends. CDR1 is KGHDR and CDR2 is SFDVKD in the germline V gene. This CDR3 comprises 15 residues. The CDR3 bases are TGTGCCACCAGTAACAGGGAGGGGAGCAATCAGCCCCAGCATTTT. This codes for CATSNREGSNQPQHF.

V and J are TRBV10-1 and TRBJ2-3; D is unresolved. Germline loops: CDR1 WNHNN, CDR2 SYGVQD (reference sequence). This CDR3 region has 14 residues. The V end lost 5 bases, the J end lost 0 bases, and 9 bases lay between the germline ends. The CDR3 loop is CASSIAASTDTQYF. The CDR3, as DNA: TGCGCCAGCAGTATAGCAGCTAGCACAGATACGCAGTATTTT.

The chain recombines TRBV2 with TRBJ2-1, with a tentative D call TRBD2 (6 bases). Trimming took 6 bases from V and 9 from J, leaving 9 bases between them. The CDR3 loop spans 11 amino acids. Germline V gene sequence: CDR1 SNHLY, CDR2 FYNNEI. The CDR3 DNA sequence: TGTGCCAGCAGCTCGGAGGGTGAGCAGTTCTTC. Protein sequence: CASSSEGEQFF.

The V call is TRBV6-5, the J call TRBJ1-2, with D possibly TRBD1 on 6 matching bases. Between the trimmed V and J ends, which lost 6 bases and 8 bases, there was a span of 22 bases. CDR3 length: 15 residues. The germline V gene has CDR1 MNHEY and CDR2 SVGAGI. The chain's CDR3 is CASRTDSVIQGGYTF. CDR3 coding DNA: TGTGCCAGCAGAACGGACAGCGTGATTCAAGGCGGCTACACCTTC.

The chain couples TRBV4-1 to TRBJ2-1, with 8 bases lining up with TRBD2. This CDR3 has 17 amino acids. Unmatched junction bases numbered 11, after V lost 1 base and J lost 6 bases. Germline V CDR1 and CDR2: MGHRA, YSYEKL. The DNA for the CDR3 is TGCGCCAGCAGCCAAGGGTTCATTGCGGGAGGTATCAATGAGCAGTTCTTC. It yields the protein CASSQGFIAGGINEQFF.

J is TRBJ2-1 and V is TRBV3-1 (or the pseudogene TRBV3-2); D is possibly TRBD1 (6 bases). The CDR3 has 16 amino acids. Germline values: CDR1 LGHDT, CDR2 YNNKEL (reference sequence). The V end lost 0 bases, the J end lost 3 bases, and 12 bases lay between the germline ends. The CDR3 nucleotides are TGTGCCAGCAGCCAAGATAGGGGGACCGACTACAATGAGCAGTTCTTC. Protein: CASSQDRGTDYNEQFF.

This chain connects TRBV29-1 to TRBJ2-3, with D tentatively TRBD2 (7 bases). This CDR3 has 15 amino acids. CDR1 is SQVTM and CDR2 is ANQGSEA in the germline V gene. V was cut by 6 bases and J by 2 bases, with 18 bases left in between. CDR3 amino acids: CSVSIVGGATDTQYF. As DNA, the CDR3 is TGCAGCGTCTCGATAGTAGGGGGGGCCACAGATACGCAGTATTTT.

There are a few counts of this clone. The genes are TRBV19 and TRBJ1-5, with D possibly matching TRBD1 (6 bases). This CDR3 region has 15 residues. Trimming left V 5 bases short and J 6 bases short, with 17 bases between. Germline lookup yields CDR1 LNHDA and CDR2 SQIVND (reference sequence). This CDR3 is CASSLSTGRAQPQHF. The CDR3 DNA sequence: TGTGCCAGTAGTTTGTCAACAGGGCGGGCTCAGCCCCAGCATTTT. Combining the CDR3 with reference TRBV19 and TRBJ1-5 gives the whole variable domain DGGITQSPKYLFRKEGQNVTLSCEQNLNHDAMYWYRQDPGQGLRLIYYSQIVNDFQKGDIAEGYSVSREKKESFPLTVTSAQKNPTAFYLCASSLSTGRAQPQHFGDGTRLSIL.

This clone was found once. The rearrangement uses TRBV9 and TRBJ2-1; 9 bases fit TRBD1. In germline, CDR1 is SGDLS, CDR2 YYNGEE. The CDR3 sequence is 16 residues long. The trim removed 0 bases at V and 5 bases at J, leaving 6 bases unmatched. Written as DNA, the CDR3 is TGTGCCAGCAGCGTAGAGGGGACAGGGAGCAACAATGAGCAGTTCTTC. As protein: CASSVEGTGSNNEQFF.

The chain uses TRBV5-4 and TRBJ2-5, with 14 nucleotides matching TRBD2. Germline trimming cut 4 bases from V and 4 bases from J; bases unmatched to any gene: 3. CDR1 is SGHNT, CDR2 YYREEE, per germline (reference sequence). This CDR3 is built from 15 residues. The CDR3 DNA sequence: TGTGCCAGCAGCCCCGGGACTAGCGGGGGAGAGACCCAGTACTTC. This encodes CASSPGTSGGETQYF.